This TCR beta chain derives from a study of T cells in Graves' hyperthyroidism and ophthalmopathy. Study-level information: Pretreatment peripheral blood was obtained at initial diagnosis. Whole-study findings and limits: Blood also showed most of the thyroid clonotypes that were expanded above 0.001.

Ten or more counts support this clonotype. Its antigen is as yet unknown. Germline-derived CDR1 and CDR2 are MDHEN and SYDVKM. The CDR3 sequence is 16 residues long. After removal of 7 bases from V and 8 bases from J, the junction contained 12 bases not matched to a gene. Amplification yielded TCR beta CDR3 regions, with RNA transcripts as the source. The HTBI primer set served for first-round RT-PCR of the TCR CDR3. TCRdb independently ran MiXCR on the multiplex PCR reads; one entry per CDR3 protein. The table shows around 190,000 distinct CDR3 sequences, with more than 15% occurring only once. Sequencing was carried out using blood. The receptor was isolated from a woman aged 45-65 years with Graves' hyperthyroidism. V is TRBV28 and J is TRBJ1-6, with 9 bases aligning to TRBD1. The CDR3 reads CASTNYRDRVYSPLHF. CDR3 nucleotide sequence: TGTGCCAGCACCAACTACCGGGACAGGGTTTATTCACCCCTCCACTTT.